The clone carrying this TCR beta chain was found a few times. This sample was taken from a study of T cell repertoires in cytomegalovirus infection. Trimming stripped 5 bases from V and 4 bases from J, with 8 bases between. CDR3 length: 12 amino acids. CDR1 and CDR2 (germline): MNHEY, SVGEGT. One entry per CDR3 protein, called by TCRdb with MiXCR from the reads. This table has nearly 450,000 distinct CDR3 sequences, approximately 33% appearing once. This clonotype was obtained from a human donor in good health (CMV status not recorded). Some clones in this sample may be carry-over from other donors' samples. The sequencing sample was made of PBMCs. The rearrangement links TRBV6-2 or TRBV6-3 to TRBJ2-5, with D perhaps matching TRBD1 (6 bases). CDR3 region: CASSGQSETQYF. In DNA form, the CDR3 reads TGTGCCAGCAGTGGACAGTCAGAGACCCAGTACTTC.